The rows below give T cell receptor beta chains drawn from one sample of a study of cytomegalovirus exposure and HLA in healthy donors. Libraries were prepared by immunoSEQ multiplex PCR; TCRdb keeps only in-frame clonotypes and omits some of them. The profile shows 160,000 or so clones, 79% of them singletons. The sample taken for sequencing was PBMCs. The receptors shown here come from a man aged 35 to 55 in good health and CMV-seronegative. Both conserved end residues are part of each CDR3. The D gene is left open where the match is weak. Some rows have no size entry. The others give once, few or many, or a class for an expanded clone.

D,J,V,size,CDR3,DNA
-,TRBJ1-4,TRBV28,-,CASMTGNEKLFF,TGTGCCAGCATGACGGGAAATGAAAAACTGTTTTTT
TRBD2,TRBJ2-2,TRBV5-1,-,CASSPAGVPGELFF,TGCGCCAGCAGCCCAGCGGGGGTCCCCGGGGAGCTGTTTTTT
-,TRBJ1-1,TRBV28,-,CASPGNTEAFF,TGTGCCAGCCCAGGGAACACTGAAGCTTTCTTT
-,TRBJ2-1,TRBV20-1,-,CSGGHYNEQFF,TGCAGTGGCGGCCACTACAATGAGCAGTTCTTC
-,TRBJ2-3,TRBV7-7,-,CASSLGAGVTDTQYF,TGTGCTAGCAGCTTAGGGGCAGGGGTTACAGATACGCAGTATTTT
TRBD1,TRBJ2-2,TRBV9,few,CASSVTPGQGSGELFF,TGTGCCAGCAGCGTGACTCCTGGACAGGGGTCCGGGGAGCTGTTTTTT
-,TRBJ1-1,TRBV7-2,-,CASSLQGYRTEAFF,TGTGCCAGCAGCTTACAGGGTTATAGGACTGAAGCTTTCTTT
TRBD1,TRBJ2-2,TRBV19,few,CASSLTGFGELFF,TGTGCCAGTAGCCTGACAGGGTTCGGGGAGCTGTTTTTT
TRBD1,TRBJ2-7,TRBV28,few,CASSSRDRGYEQYF,TGTGCCAGCAGTTCCCGGGACAGGGGCTACGAGCAGTACTTC
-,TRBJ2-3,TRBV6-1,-,CASGRGYTDTQYF,TGTGCCAGCGGGAGAGGGTACACAGATACGCAGTATTTT
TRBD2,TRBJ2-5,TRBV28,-,CASEGQTSGFNQETQYF,TGTGCCAGCGAGGGTCAGACTAGCGGATTTAACCAAGAGACCCAGTACTTC
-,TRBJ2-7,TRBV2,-,CATHRVNSHEQYF,TGTGCCACACACAGGGTTAATTCCCACGAGCAGTACTTC
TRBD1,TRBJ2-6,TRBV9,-,CASSLTPGTAGANGLTF,TGTGCCAGCAGCCTGACCCCCGGGACAGCTGGGGCCAACGGCCTGACTTTC
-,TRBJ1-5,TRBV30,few,CAWSQGAQPQHF,TGTGCCTGGAGCCAGGGTGCTCAGCCCCAGCATTTT
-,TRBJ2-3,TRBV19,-,CAVDRGTDTQYF,TGTGCGGTGGACAGAGGGACAGATACGCAGTATTTT
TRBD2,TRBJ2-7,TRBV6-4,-,CASSPGGVSSYEQYF,TGTGCCAGCAGCCCGGGGGGGGTTTCCTCCTACGAGCAGTACTTC
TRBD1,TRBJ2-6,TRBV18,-,CASRRTGSSGANVLTF,TGTGCCAGCCGGAGGACAGGTTCCTCTGGGGCCAACGTCCTGACTTTC
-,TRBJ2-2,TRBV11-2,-,CASSLNTPPNTGELFF,TGTGCCAGCAGCTTAAATACTCCCCCAAACACCGGGGAGCTGTTTTTT
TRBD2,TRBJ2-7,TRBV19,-,CAENPGLAGEQYF,TGTGCCGAGAATCCGGGACTAGCGGGCGAGCAGTACTTC
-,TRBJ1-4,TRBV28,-,CASSFSPANEKLFF,TGTGCCAGCAGTTTTAGCCCGGCTAATGAAAAACTGTTTTTT
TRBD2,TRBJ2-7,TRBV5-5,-,CASSLFPRGAYEQYF,TGTGCCAGCAGCTTGTTTCCGCGGGGGGCCTACGAGCAGTACTTC
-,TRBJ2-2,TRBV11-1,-,CASSPGDSSRANTGELFF,TGTGCCAGCAGCCCGGGGGACAGCTCAAGGGCGAACACCGGGGAGCTGTTTTTT
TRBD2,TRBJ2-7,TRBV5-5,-,CASSLTSGNYEQYF,TGTGCCAGCAGCTTGACTAGCGGAAATTACGAGCAGTACTTC
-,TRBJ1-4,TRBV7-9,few,CASSLSRGNEKLFF,TGTGCCAGCAGCTTAAGTCGGGGTAATGAAAAACTGTTTTTT
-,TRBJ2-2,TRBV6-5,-,CATGGPNTGELFF,TGTGCCACCGGGGGGCCCAACACCGGGGAGCTGTTTTTT
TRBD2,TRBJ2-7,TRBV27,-,CASSPLAGGPREQYF,TGTGCCAGCAGTCCACTAGCGGGAGGGCCGCGCGAGCAGTACTTC
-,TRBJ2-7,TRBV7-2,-,CASSIRPRGGGEQYF,TGTGCCAGCAGCATCCGGCCGAGGGGGGGAGGCGAGCAGTACTTC
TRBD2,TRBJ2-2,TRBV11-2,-,CASTGLAGTGELFF,TGTGCCAGCACTGGACTAGCAGGGACCGGGGAGCTGTTTTTT
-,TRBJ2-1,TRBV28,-,CASSSGANEQFF,TGTGCCAGCAGCAGTGGGGCCAATGAGCAGTTCTTC
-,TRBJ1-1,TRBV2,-,CASSEIINTEAFF,TGTGCCAGCAGTGAAATTATAAACACTGAAGCTTTCTTT
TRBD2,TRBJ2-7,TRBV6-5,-,CASSGTSGIFEQYF,TGTGCCAGCAGTGGAACTAGCGGGATTTTCGAGCAGTACTTC
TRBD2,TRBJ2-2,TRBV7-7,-,CASSTGLATGELFF,TGTGCTAGCAGCACGGGACTAGCGACCGGGGAGCTGTTTTTT
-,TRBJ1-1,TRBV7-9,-,CASSPPGAEAFF,TGTGCCAGCAGCCCCCCCGGGGCTGAAGCTTTCTTT
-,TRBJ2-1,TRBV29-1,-,CSVIQGVANEQFF,TGCAGCGTTATACAGGGAGTAGCCAATGAGCAGTTCTTC
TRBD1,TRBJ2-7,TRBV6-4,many,CANRGDSSYEQYF,TGTGCCAACAGGGGGGACAGTTCCTACGAGCAGTACTTC
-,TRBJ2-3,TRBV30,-,CAWSVAGTDTQYF,TGTGCCTGGAGTGTGGCAGGCACAGATACGCAGTATTTT
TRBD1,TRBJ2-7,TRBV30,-,CACRGQGTYEQYF,TGTGCCTGCCGAGGACAGGGTACCTACGAGCAGTACTTC
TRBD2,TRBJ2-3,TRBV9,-,CASSVGGGSTDTQYF,TGTGCCAGCAGCGTAGGGGGGGGGAGCACAGATACGCAGTATTTT
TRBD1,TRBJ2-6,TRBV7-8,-,CASSYGQGRGGANVLTF,TGTGCCAGCAGCTACGGACAGGGGCGGGGTGGGGCCAACGTCCTGACTTTC
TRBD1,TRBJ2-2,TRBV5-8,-,CASSTGQGFDGELFF,TGTGCCAGCAGCACGGGACAGGGTTTCGACGGGGAGCTGTTTTTT
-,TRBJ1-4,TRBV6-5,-,CASSYSQGWSNEKLFF,TGTGCCAGCAGTTACTCCCAGGGCTGGTCTAATGAAAAACTGTTTTTT
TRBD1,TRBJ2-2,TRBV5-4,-,CASSLDRGPGELFF,TGTGCCAGCAGCTTAGACAGGGGGCCCGGGGAGCTGTTTTTT
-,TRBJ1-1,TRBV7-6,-,CASSDTGNTEAFF,TGTGCCAGCAGCGACACAGGGAACACTGAAGCTTTCTTT
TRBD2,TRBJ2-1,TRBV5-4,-,CASSRSGTSYNEQFF,TGTGCCAGCAGCCGGAGCGGGACCTCCTACAATGAGCAGTTCTTC
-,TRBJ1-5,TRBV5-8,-,CASSLGQIQPQHF,TGTGCCAGCAGCTTGGGGCAGATTCAGCCCCAGCATTTT
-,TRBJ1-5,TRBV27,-,CASRHLDASDQPQHF,TGTGCCAGCAGGCACCTAGACGCAAGCGATCAGCCCCAGCATTTT
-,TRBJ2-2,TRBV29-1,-,CSVRDRARLAHLTGELFF,TGCAGCGTTAGGGACAGGGCGAGACTAGCGCATCTCACCGGGGAGCTGTTTTTT
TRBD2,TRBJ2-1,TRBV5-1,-,CASSFEGGRSGNEQFF,TGCGCCAGCAGCTTTGAGGGCGGGAGAAGTGGGAATGAGCAGTTCTTC
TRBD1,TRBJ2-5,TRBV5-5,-,CASRSKSRDRVVEETQYF,TGTGCCAGCAGGAGTAAGAGCCGGGACAGGGTGGTGGAAGAGACCCAGTACTTC
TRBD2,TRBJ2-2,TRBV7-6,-,CASSPTSGRNTGELFF,TGTGCCAGCAGCCCAACTAGCGGGAGAAATACCGGGGAGCTGTTTTTT
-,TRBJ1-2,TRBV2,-,CASSEGAVNYGYTF,TGTGCCAGCAGTGAGGGGGCAGTCAACTATGGCTACACCTTC
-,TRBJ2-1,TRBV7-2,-,CASSRDAGQFF,TGTGCCAGCAGCCGGGATGCGGGGCAGTTCTTC
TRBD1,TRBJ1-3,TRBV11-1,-,CASSPRQGRSGNTIYF,TGTGCCAGCAGCCCAAGACAGGGACGTTCTGGAAACACCATATATTTT
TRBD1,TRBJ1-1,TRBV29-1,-,CSVRTGANTEAFF,TGCAGCGTCAGGACAGGGGCGAACACTGAAGCTTTCTTT
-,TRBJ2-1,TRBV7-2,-,CASSLQGGDYNEQFF,TGTGCCAGCAGCTTACAGGGGGGAGACTACAATGAGCAGTTCTTC
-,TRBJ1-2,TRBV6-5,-,CASSVRDRVYGYTF,TGTGCCAGCAGTGTCAGGGATCGTGTCTATGGCTACACCTTC
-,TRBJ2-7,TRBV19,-,CASSIRDSTYEQYF,TGTGCCAGTAGTATCAGGGATTCAACCTACGAGCAGTACTTC